This T cell receptor (beta chain) comes out of a study of blood T cell repertoires in COVID-19. In the study overall: Sources were T cells, B-cell-depleted T cells, or PBMCs; the material itself was cDNA or gDNA.

As handled by the study authors: Nucleated cell number was recorded as an estimate derived from reference gene primer amplification. Repertoires were generated with immunoSEQ multiplex PCR, while TCRdb's copy carries only in-frame clones and drops some. V and J calls and clone size follow that table, whereas D and trimming were derived from the DNA. Among 320,000 or so clones, 85% were seen once, and the ten largest hold around 1.8%. This study enrolled people aged about 18 to 90 from roughly 24 US geographic areas. A PCR-confirmed or clinician-diagnosed COVID-19 case had contacted exposed participants within 2 weeks of entry. Germline trimming cut 5 bases from V and 6 bases from J; bases unmatched to any gene: 3. CDR3 length: 15 residues. The germline CDR1 and CDR2 sequences are MDHEN and SYDVKM.

The sample was PBMCs or T cells enriched from blood (not recorded which). The chain uses TRBV28 and TRBJ2-2; 13 bases are shared with TRBD2. The source of this sequence is a woman in her thirties who had been exposed to COVID-19. The CDR3 DNA follows: TGTGCCAGCAGTACTAGCGGGAGGGTGTCCGGGGAGCTGTTTTTT. It specifies CASSTSGRVSGELFF.